Listed below are T cell receptor beta chains from one sample, sequenced in a study of cytomegalovirus exposure and HLA in healthy donors. The repertoire was sequenced with immunoSEQ multiplex PCR; TCRdb's copy has only in-frame clones and lacks some. The table shows some 150,000 clones, with 86% occurring only once. Sequenced sample: PBMCs. Receptor source: a human donor in good health. The CDR3 runs from the conserved cysteine through the conserved F or W. A D gene is named only where the DNA matches it firmly. Not every row has a clone size; where given, it reads once, few, many or a size class.

TRBJ1-4 once TRBD1 TRBV5-1 TGCGCCAGCAGCCCGACAGGGGTGGATAATGAAAAACTGTTTTTT CASSPTGVDNEKLFF
TRBJ2-1 . TRBD2 TRBV2 TGTGCCAGCAGCGCGCGGCGACTAAGCGGGGCAGACAATGAGCAGTTCTTC CASSARRLSGADNEQFF
TRBJ1-1 . TRBD1 TRBV18 TGTGCCAGCGCACTGGACAGGGCGAACACTGAAGCTTTCTTT CASALDRANTEAFF
TRBJ2-7 . . TRBV5-4 TGTGCCAGCAGCTCCGGACAGTCGAAAACCTACGAGCAGTACTTC CASSSGQSKTYEQYF
TRBJ2-1 . . TRBV5-6 TGTGCCAGCAGCTTGTTAGTCAATGAGCAGTTCTTC CASSLLVNEQFF
TRBJ2-3 . . TRBV11-1 TGTGCCAGCAGCTTAATCCCTAGCACAGATACGCAGTATTTT CASSLIPSTDTQYF
TRBJ1-1 . . TRBV6-6 TGTGCCAGCAGTTTACTAAGCACTGAAGCTTTCTTT CASSLLSTEAFF
TRBJ1-1 once . TRBV6-1 TGTGCCAGCAGTTCCAGCAGGGTAACTGAAGCTTTCTTT CASSSSRVTEAFF
TRBJ1-3 . . TRBV6-6 TGTGCCAGCAGTCCCGGGGAGGTAAACACCATATATTTT CASSPGEVNTIYF
TRBJ2-5 . . TRBV27 TGTGCCAGCAGTTTTCTGGCAGGGATGGAGACCCAGTACTTC CASSFLAGMETQYF
TRBJ1-1 . . TRBV6-6 TGTGCCAGCAGCTTTCAGACAGACATGAACACTGAAGCTTTCTTT CASSFQTDMNTEAFF
TRBJ1-2 once TRBD1 TRBV9 TGTGCCAGCAGCGTGAACAGGGGCGGCTATGGCTACACCTTC CASSVNRGGYGYTF
TRBJ1-1 . . TRBV6-1 TGTGCCAGCGCGTTGGGCTTCATGAACACTGAAGCTTTCTTT CASALGFMNTEAFF
TRBJ2-5 . TRBD1 TRBV4-3 TGCGCCAGCAGCCAAGTTGCAGGGGGCGCAGAGACCCAGTACTTC CASSQVAGGAETQYF
TRBJ1-2 . . TRBV28 TGTGCCACCGAGACTCCAGGGTTTAGGGGCTACACCTTC CATETPGFRGYTF
TRBJ2-1 . . TRBV5-6 TGTGCCAGCAGCGGCAGTGGGGGGAGCAGGCAGTTCTTC CASSGSGGSRQFF
TRBJ2-2 . TRBD2 TRBV9 TGTGCCAGCTCCCTGGGCCTAGCGGGAACCGGGGAGCTGTTTTTT CASSLGLAGTGELFF
TRBJ1-3 once . TRBV28 TGTGCCAGCAGTTTAAGATTCAGGGCTGGAAACACCATATATTTT CASSLRFRAGNTIYF
TRBJ1-6 . TRBD1 TRBV7-9 TGTGCCAGCAGCCCGACAGGGGATAATTCACCCCTCCACTTT CASSPTGDNSPLHF
TRBJ1-1 . . TRBV5-4 TGTGCCAGCAGCGTTAATAACTTGAACACTGAAGCTTTCTTT CASSVNNLNTEAFF
TRBJ2-3 . . TRBV28 TGTGCCAGCAGTAAGGGAGGCACAGATACGCAGTATTTT CASSKGGTDTQYF
TRBJ2-7 once TRBD1 TRBV27 TGTGCCAGCAGTAGCAGAAAGGACAGGGGTTACGAGCAGTACTTC CASSSRKDRGYEQYF